This T cell receptor beta chain emerged from a study of T cell responses to AZD1222 COVID-19 vaccine. Profiled with immunoSEQ multiplex PCR; TCRdb holds only in-frame clones, not every one. Among 150,000 to 200,000 clones listed, more than 75% were seen once. General observations from the study: In all cases, repertoires were sampled only after the peak T cell response. Baseline seropositivity occurred in only 5 or 6 AZD1222 recipients. Females made up more of the donors, who were largely white British, and clonal diversity may have come out too low.

In the case of this clone: Its antigen is unknown.

Sequenced here: peripheral blood, sampled on day 0 of MenACWY control vaccination. This receptor was obtained from an adult in good health.

In nucleotides, the CDR3 is TGTGCCAGCAGTTACACGGGACGGCAAGAGACCCAGTACTTC. This codes for CASSYTGRQETQYF. This sequence joins TRBV6-5 and TRBJ2-5; D could derive from TRBD1 or TRBD2 (5 bases each). The germline CDR1 and CDR2 sequences are MNHEY and SVGAGI. The length of the CDR3 is 14 residues. V was cut by 2 bases and J by 2 bases, with 9 bases left in between.